This T cell receptor (beta chain) came from a study of cytomegalovirus exposure and HLA in healthy donors. Looking at the study overall: Of the donors genotyped, several hundred in all, around 76% fell in the Caucasian-associated ancestry cluster. Broader study findings: From TCR beta sequences, most subjects' HLA-A and HLA-B alleles were reportedly predicted accurately. Presence/absence analyses supposed approximately even sequencing depth among donors.

This CDR3 spans 16 amino acids. Germline loops: CDR1 MDHEN, CDR2 SYDVKM. Amplification used 60 Vbeta primers and 13 Jbeta primers. Method: immunoSEQ multiplex PCR; TCRdb's copy keeps in-frame clones and lacks some. There are about 270,000 clones in the sample; roughly two thirds occur only once, and 2% to 2.5% lies in the top ten. A note on this clone: Its cognate antigen is unknown.

This TCR derives from a female donor in good health and CMV-seronegative. The sample consisted of PBMCs. V and J are TRBV28 and TRBJ2-5; a weak D match, TRBD2 (7 bases). The J call may be wrong; the DNA end is better matched by TRBJ2-7. The CDR3 DNA reads as TGTGCCAGCAGCCTAGGGGGGGCTAGCGGCTTTGACGAGCAGTACTTC. This gives the protein CASSLGGASGFDEQYF.